This TCR beta chain was captured by sequencing in a study of blood T cell repertoires in COVID-19. Across the study: The United States, Italy and Spain provided the acute and convalescent COVID-19 samples. T cells, B-cell-depleted T cells, or PBMCs provided the cDNA or gDNA that served as material.

As handled by the study authors: The assay estimated nucleated cells by amplifying reference gene primers. Using immunoSEQ multiplex PCR, the repertoire was profiled, and TCRdb retains in-frame clones only, with some absent. V and J calls and clone size follow that table, whereas D and trimming were derived from the DNA. The table records over 75,000 clones, 80% of them present only once. V lost 10 bases, J lost 5 bases, and 18 bases stayed unmatched. CDR3 length: 16 residues. The germline V gene encodes CDR1 WSHSY and CDR2 SAAADI. The rearrangement links TRBV10-2 to TRBJ2-5, with TRBD2 matching 8 bases. The receptor was derived from a woman in her 70s with acute or convalescent COVID-19. The sample consisted of peripheral blood. For the CDR3, the DNA is TGCGCCACAACACCCCCGGCTAGCGGGTCCGGGGAGACCCAGTACTTC. It is translated as CATTPPASGSGETQYF.